This TCR beta chain was identified during a study of OX40 agonist ivuxolimab in advanced cancers. Study overall: Clinicians treated patients with ivuxolimab, an agonistic anti-OX40 (CD134) antibody. The diagnoses of dose-escalation patients were hepatocellular carcinoma, melanoma, renal cell or head and neck cancer.

There are 14 residues in the CDR3. The V gene's germline CDR1 is LNHDA and CDR2 SQIVND (reference sequence). V dropped 4 bases and J dropped 5 bases, with 12 bases sitting between them. General observations from the study: More expanded clones were found, on average, in CD8+ than in CD4+ T cells. Low normalized T-cell clonal expansion was also seen in some nonresponders.

Profiling relied on immunoSEQ multiplex PCR, and the TCRdb table lists in-frame clones only, not all of them. The data show 20,000 to 30,000 clones, 88% seen once. Turning to this clone: The antigen is unknown.

The sample here was CD4+ or CD8+ T cells sorted from blood, taken in a trial of the OX40 agonist ivuxolimab. The V and J genes are TRBV19 and TRBJ1-5; no clear D gene. The clonotype comes from an adult with an advanced solid tumor such as melanoma, head and neck, liver or kidney cancer. CDR3 bases: TGTGCCAGTAGTACCCGAAGAGGAGATCAGCCCCAGCATTTT. Amino acids: CASSTRRGDQPQHF.